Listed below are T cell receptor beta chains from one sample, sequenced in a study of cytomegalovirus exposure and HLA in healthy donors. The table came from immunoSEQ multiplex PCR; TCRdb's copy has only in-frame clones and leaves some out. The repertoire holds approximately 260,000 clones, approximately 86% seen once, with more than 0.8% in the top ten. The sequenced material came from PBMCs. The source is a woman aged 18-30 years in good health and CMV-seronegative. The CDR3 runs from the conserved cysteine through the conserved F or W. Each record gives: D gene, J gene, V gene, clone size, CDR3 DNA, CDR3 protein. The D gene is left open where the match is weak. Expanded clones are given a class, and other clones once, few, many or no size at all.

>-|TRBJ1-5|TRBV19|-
TGTGCCAGTAGTACGAGGGGACTAAATAACCAGCCCCAGCATTTT
CASSTRGLNNQPQHF
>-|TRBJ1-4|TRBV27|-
TGTGCCAGCAGTCCAACTAGGGGGACTAATGAAAAACTGTTTTTT
CASSPTRGTNEKLFF
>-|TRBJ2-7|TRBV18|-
TGTGCCAGCTCACCACCGCAAGTACGGGGGACCGAGCAGTACTTC
CASSPPQVRGTEQYF
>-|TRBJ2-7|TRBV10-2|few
TGCGCCAGCCAGGACAGTGCGTCCTACGAGCAGTACTTC
CASQDSASYEQYF
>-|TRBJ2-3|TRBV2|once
TGTGCCAGCAGTGAAGCAACAAGCGCAGATACGCAGTATTTT
CASSEATSADTQYF
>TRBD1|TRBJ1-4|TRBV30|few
TGTGCCTGGAGTATACAGGGGGCTAATGAAAAACTGTTTTTT
CAWSIQGANEKLFF
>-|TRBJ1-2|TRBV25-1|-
TGTGCCAGCAGTGAATCCCAGTTTGGGCGCTACACCTTC
CASSESQFGRYTF
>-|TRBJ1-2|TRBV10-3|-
TGTGCCATCAGTGATACAGGGACTAACTATGGCTACACCTTC
CAISDTGTNYGYTF
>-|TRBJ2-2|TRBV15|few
TGTGCCACCAGCAGCGGGACACTGAACACCGGGGAGCTGTTTTTT
CATSSGTLNTGELFF
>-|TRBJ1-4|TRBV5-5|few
TGTGCCAGCAGCTTGTTCGGACGCCAACCCCTTCGGGGTGAAAAACTGTTTTTT
CASSLFGRQPLRGEKLFF
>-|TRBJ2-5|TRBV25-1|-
TGTGCCAGCAGTGAATCGGAGCGACAAGAGACCCAGTACTTC
CASSESERQETQYF
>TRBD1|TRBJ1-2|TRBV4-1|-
TGCGCCAGCAGCCAAGAAGGTGAAGGGGGCAACTATGGCTACACCTTC
CASSQEGEGGNYGYTF
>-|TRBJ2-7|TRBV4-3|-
TGCGCCAGCAGCCAAGATCATACTATTCCATACGAGCAGTACTTC
CASSQDHTIPYEQYF
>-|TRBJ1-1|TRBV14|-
TGTGCCAGCAGCCCACTAGACAGGACTGAAGCTTTCTTT
CASSPLDRTEAFF
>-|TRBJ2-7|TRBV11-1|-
TGTGCCAGCAGCCTCTGGAGCTCCTACGAGCAGTACTTC
CASSLWSSYEQYF
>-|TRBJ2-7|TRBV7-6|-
TGTGCCAGCAGCTTAGCGGGAGAGGCCTACGAGCAGTACTTC
CASSLAGEAYEQYF
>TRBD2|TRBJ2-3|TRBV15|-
TGTGCCACCAGCAAAGCCAGGCGGGGGGGCACAGATACGCAGTATTTT
CATSKARRGGTDTQYF
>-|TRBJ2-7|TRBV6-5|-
TGTGCCAGCAGTTACTCCCTGGACAGTAGCTCCTACGAGCAGTACTTC
CASSYSLDSSSYEQYF
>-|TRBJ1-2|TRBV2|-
TGTGCCAGCAGTGCATATCGGCAGAGGAATGGCTACACCTTC
CASSAYRQRNGYTF
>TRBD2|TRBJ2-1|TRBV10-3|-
TGTGCCATCACTCCAGGGACTAGCGGGAGCGATGAGCAGTTCTTC
CAITPGTSGSDEQFF
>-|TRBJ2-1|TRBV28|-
TGTGCCAGCAGTTTCCCGACCCACAGCTCCTACAATGAGCAGTTCTTC
CASSFPTHSSYNEQFF
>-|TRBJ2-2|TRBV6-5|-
TGTGCCAGCAGTTACGGGGCAGGGGCGAACACCGGGGAGCTGTTTTTT
CASSYGAGANTGELFF
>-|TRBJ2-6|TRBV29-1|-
TGCAGCGTTAGGAGCGGGGCCAACGTCCTGACTTTC
CSVRSGANVLTF
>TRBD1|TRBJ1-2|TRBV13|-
TGTGCCAGCAGCAAGGACAGGGGGCCTTACACCTTC
CASSKDRGPYTF
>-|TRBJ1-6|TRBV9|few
TGTGCCAGCAGCGTAGGCAGGTCCTATAATTCACCCCTCCACTTT
CASSVGRSYNSPLHF
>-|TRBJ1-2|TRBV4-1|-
TGCGCCAGCAGCCAAGCGTACCCAACGAGCACAGGAGTCTATGGCTACACCTTC
CASSQAYPTSTGVYGYTF
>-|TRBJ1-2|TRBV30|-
TGTGCCTGCTGGCGGGGGGCCAACTATGGCTACACCTTC
CACWRGANYGYTF
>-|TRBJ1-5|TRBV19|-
TGTGCCAGTAGTGGGGGGGGGCCGAATCAGCCCCAGCATTTT
CASSGGGPNQPQHF
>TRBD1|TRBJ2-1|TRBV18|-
TGTGCCAGCTTCGATTGGACAGGGCCCCACAATGAGCAGTTCTTC
CASFDWTGPHNEQFF
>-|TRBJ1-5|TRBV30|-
TGTGCCTGGTCGACAGGTCGGGGCAATCAGCCCCAGCATTTT
CAWSTGRGNQPQHF
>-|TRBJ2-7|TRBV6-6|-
TGTGCCAGCACCGACGCTACAGGCGCGACCTACGAGCAGTACTTC
CASTDATGATYEQYF
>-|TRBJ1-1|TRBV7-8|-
TGTGCCAGCAGCTTAGCGCGGCTACAGGATGAAGCTTTCTTT
CASSLARLQDEAFF
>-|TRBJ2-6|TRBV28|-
TGTGCCAGCAGCCTAATAGTCCGGGCTGGGGCCAACGTCCTGACTTTC
CASSLIVRAGANVLTF
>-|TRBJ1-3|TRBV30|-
TGTGCCTGGAGTGAAGACAGCTCCATCTCTGGAAACACCATATATTTT
CAWSEDSSISGNTIYF
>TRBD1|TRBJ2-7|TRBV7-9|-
TGTGCCAGCAGTCGCCCCGGGACAGGCTGGGAGCAGTACTTC
CASSRPGTGWEQYF
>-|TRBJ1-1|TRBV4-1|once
TGCGCCAGCAGCCAGGGTACAGCTATGAACACTGAAGCTTTCTTT
CASSQGTAMNTEAFF
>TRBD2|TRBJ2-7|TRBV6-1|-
TGTGCCAGCATTGCAAGGGAGGGAAGCTCCTACGAGCAGTACTTC
CASIAREGSSYEQYF
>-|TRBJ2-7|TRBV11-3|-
TGTGCCAGCAGCCCCCGGGTTTCCTACGAGCAGTACTTC
CASSPRVSYEQYF
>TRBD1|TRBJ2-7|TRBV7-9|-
TGTGCCAGCAGCTCGGACAGGGCGGAACAGTACTTC
CASSSDRAEQYF
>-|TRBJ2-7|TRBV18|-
TGTGCCAGCTCACCAGGATCAGGTGCCCGCGAGCAGTACTTC
CASSPGSGAREQYF
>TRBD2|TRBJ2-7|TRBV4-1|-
TGCGCCAGCAGCCAAGAACTAGCGGGGAACTACGAGCAGTACTTC
CASSQELAGNYEQYF
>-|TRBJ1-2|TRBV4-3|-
TGCGCCAGCAGCCGGATCCGGGAACCTAACTATGGCTACACCTTC
CASSRIREPNYGYTF
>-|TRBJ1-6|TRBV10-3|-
TGTGCCATCAGTGGGCCGGACAGAACTTATAATTCACCCCTCCACTTT
CAISGPDRTYNSPLHF
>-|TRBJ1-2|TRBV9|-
TGTGCCAGCAGCGCAGGCGGGAACTATGGCTACACCTTC
CASSAGGNYGYTF
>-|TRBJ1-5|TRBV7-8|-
TGTGCCAGCAGCTTAGTATCTGTTAGCAATCAGCCCCAGCATTTT
CASSLVSVSNQPQHF
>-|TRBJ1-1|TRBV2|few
TGTGCCAGCTATCTTGGGCACAGCCCGAACACTGAAGCTTTCTTT
CASYLGHSPNTEAFF
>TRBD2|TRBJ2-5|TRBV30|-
TGTGCCTGCAAAAGGGGACTAGTGGAGACCCAGTACTTC
CACKRGLVETQYF
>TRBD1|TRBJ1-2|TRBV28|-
TGTGCCAGCAGGATCACAGGGGGCGACTATGGCTACACCTTC
CASRITGGDYGYTF
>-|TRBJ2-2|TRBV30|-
TGTGCCTGGATTTACGGGAGTTGGAACACCGGGGAGCTGTTTTTT
CAWIYGSWNTGELFF
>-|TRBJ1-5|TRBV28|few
TGTGCCAGCAGTTTTTCCATCAATCAGCCCCAGCATTTT
CASSFSINQPQHF